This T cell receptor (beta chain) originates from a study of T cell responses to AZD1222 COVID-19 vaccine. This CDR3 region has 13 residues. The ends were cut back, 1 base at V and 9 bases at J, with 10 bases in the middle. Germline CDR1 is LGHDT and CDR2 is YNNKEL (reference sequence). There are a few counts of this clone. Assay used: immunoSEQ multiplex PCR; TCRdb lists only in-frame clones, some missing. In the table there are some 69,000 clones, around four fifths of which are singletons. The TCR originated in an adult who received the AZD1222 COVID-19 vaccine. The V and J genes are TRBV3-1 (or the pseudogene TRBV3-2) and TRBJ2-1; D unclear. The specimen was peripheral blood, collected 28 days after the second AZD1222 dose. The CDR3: CASSQVDSGEQFF. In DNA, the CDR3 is TGTGCCAGCAGCCAAGTGGATTCGGGTGAGCAGTTCTTC.